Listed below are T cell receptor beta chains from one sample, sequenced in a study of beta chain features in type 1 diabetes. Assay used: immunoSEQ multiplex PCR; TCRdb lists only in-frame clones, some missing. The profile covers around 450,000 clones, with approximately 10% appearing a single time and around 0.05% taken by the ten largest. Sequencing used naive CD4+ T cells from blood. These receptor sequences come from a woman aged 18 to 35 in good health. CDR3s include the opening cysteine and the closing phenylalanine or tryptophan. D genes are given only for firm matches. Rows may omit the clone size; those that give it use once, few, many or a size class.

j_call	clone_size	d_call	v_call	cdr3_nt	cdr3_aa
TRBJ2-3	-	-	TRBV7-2	TGTGCCAGCAGCCTAGTGGCGGGCTTAGCAGATACGCAGTATTTT	CASSLVAGLADTQYF
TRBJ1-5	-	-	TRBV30	TGTGCCTGGAGCCGTAGGGATGTGCAGCCCCAGCATTTT	CAWSRRDVQPQHF
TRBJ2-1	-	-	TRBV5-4	TGTGCCAGCAGCTTGGTAGGTCCCCTCAATGAGCAGTTCTTC	CASSLVGPLNEQFF
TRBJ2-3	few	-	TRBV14	TGTGCCAGCAGCCCACCCGGCCCGGGAGCGCAGTATTTT	CASSPPGPGAQYF
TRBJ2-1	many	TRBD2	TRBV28	TGTGCCAGCAGCAGGCCTAGCGGGAGGTACAATGAGCAGTTCTTC	CASSRPSGRYNEQFF
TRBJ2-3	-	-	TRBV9	TGTGCCAGCAGCGTGGGCGGTCCACGCACAGATACGCAGTATTTT	CASSVGGPRTDTQYF
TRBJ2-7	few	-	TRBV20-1	TGCAGTGCTATGGAGCAGTACTTC	CSAMEQYF
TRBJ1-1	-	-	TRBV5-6	TGTGCCAGCAGCTTGGAATTGGGACACCTGAACACTGAAGCTTTCTTT	CASSLELGHLNTEAFF
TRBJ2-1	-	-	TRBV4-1	TGCGCCAGCAGCCGAAACTGGGGGGGCCGCAATGAGCAGTTCTTC	CASSRNWGGRNEQFF
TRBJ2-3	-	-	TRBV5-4	TGTGCCAGCAGCTTGGCGACGGTCACAGATACGCAGTATTTT	CASSLATVTDTQYF